This T cell receptor beta chain came from a study of spatial heterogeneity in lung cancer. Study information: Sequenced follow-up PBMC samples came a median of around 2 years after resection, where available.

The V gene's germline CDR1 is MDHEN and CDR2 SYDVKM. This CDR3 has 15 amino acids. The V and J ends lost 3 bases and 2 bases respectively, with 14 bases between them. Time point reported: blood at routine non-recurrence follow-up after resection. TCRdb fed the 5' RACE reads into MiXCR, producing one record per CDR3 protein. In the table there are 110,000 or so distinct CDR3 sequences, under 14% of which are singletons. There are a few counts of this clonotype. The chain uses TRBV28 and TRBJ2-7; a weak D match, TRBD2 (6 bases). Sequencing used PBMCs, obtained at follow-up. The sequence was obtained from a female donor with early-stage non-small cell lung cancer. For the CDR3, the DNA is TGTGCCAGCAGTTTTCCCCTAGCGTCCCCCTACGAGCAGTACTTC. Protein: CASSFPLASPYEQYF.